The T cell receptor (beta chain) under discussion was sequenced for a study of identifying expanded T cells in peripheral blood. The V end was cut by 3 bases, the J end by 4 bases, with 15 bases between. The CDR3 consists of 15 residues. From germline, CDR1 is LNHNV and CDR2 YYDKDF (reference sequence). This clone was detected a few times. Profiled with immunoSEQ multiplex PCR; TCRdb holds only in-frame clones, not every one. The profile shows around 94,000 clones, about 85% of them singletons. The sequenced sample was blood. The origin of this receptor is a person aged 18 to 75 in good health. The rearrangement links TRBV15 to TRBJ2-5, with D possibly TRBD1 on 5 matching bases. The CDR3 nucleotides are TGTGCCACCAGCAGTTGGGGTAGGGGCGGAGAGACCCAGTACTTC. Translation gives CATSSWGRGGETQYF.